The 4 T cell receptor beta chains presented below share a single source sample, sequenced in a study of blood T cell repertoires in COVID-19. Measured with immunoSEQ multiplex PCR; TCRdb has only the in-frame clones, and not every one. The repertoire holds 98,000 or so clones, with around 84% as singletons. Sequences were obtained from peripheral blood. Receptors originate from a man in his sixties with acute or convalescent COVID-19.

This sequence joins TRBV28 and TRBJ2-7; 8 positions agree with TRBD2. The CDR3 contains 16 residues. The V segment lost 5 bases and the J segment 4 bases; nucleotides outside the gene matches: 13. Germline values: CDR1 MDHEN, CDR2 SYDVKM. CDR3 amino acids: CASSRMPGLVLYEQYF. The CDR3 nucleotides are TGTGCCAGCAGTCGCATGCCGGGACTAGTCCTATACGAGCAGTACTTC.

Only one count was recorded for this clone. The chain links TRBV10-2 to TRBJ1-1; perhaps TRBD1 as D (6 bases). The ends were cut back, 4 bases at V and 5 bases at J, with 14 bases in the middle. This CDR3 contains 14 residues. CDR1 and CDR2 (germline): WSHSY, SAAADI. Here the CDR3 DNA reads TGCGCCAGCAGTGGCGGCAGGGGACGGACTGAAGCTTTCTTT. It specifies CASSGGRGRTEAFF.

The gene calls are TRBV19 and TRBJ2-3; D might be TRBD2 (6 bases). Looked up from germline, CDR1 is LNHDA and CDR2 is SQIVND (reference sequence). The V gene lost 8 bases and the J gene lost 3 bases, with 12 bases spanning the gap. This CDR3 contains 13 residues. The CDR3 DNA is TGTGCCAGTGGGACTTGGGGAACAGATACGCAGTATTTT. It specifies CASGTWGTDTQYF.

The CDR3 DNA is TGTGCCAGCACCTACGCAGGGGGACGAACTGAAGCTTTCTTT. It encodes CASTYAGGRTEAFF. The chain carries TRBV11-3 and TRBJ1-1; TRBD1 matches at 7 bases. CDR1 is SGHNT, CDR2 YENEEA, per germline. J lost 5 bases, V lost 7 bases, and 10 bases had no gene match. This CDR3 is 14 amino acids long.